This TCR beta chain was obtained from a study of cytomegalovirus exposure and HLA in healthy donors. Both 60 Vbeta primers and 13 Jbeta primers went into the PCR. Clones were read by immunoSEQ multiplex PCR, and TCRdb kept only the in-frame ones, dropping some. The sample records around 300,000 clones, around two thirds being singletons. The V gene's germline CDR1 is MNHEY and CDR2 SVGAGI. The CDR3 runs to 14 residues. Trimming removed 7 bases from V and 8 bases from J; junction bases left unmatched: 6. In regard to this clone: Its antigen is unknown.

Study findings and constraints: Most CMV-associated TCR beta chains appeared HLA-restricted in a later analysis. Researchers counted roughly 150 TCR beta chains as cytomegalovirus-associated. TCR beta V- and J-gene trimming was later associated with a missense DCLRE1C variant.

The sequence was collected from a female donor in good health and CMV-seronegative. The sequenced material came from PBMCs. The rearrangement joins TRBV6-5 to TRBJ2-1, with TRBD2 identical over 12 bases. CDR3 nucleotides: TGTGCCAGCACCCCGACTAGCGGGGGTGATGAGCAGTTCTTC. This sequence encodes CASTPTSGGDEQFF.